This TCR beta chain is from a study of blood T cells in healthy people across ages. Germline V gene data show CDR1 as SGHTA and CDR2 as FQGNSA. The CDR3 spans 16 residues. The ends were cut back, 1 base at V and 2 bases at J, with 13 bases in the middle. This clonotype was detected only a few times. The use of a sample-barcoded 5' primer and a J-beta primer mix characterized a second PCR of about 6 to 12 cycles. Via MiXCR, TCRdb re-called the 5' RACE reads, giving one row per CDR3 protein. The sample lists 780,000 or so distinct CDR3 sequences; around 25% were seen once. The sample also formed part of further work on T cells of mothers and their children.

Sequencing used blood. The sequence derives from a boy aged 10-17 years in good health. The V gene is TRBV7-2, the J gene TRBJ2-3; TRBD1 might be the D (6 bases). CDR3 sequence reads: CASSLGTRDTTDTQYF. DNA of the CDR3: TGTGCCAGCAGCTTAGGTACCAGGGACACCACAGATACGCAGTATTTT. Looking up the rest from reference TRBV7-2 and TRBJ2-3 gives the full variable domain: GAGVSQSPSNKVTEKGKDVELRCDPISGHTALYWYRQSLGQGLEFLIYFQGNSAPDKSGLPSDRFSAERTGGSVSTLTIQRTQQEDSAVYLCASSLGTRDTTDTQYFGPGTRLTVL.